This is a list of T cell receptor beta chains from one sample in a study of CD4 T cells in relation to SARS-CoV-2 and coronaviruses. Their cognate antigens are unknown. Assay: immunoSEQ multiplex PCR; the TCRdb copy retains only in-frame clones and omits some. In the table there are about 31,000 clones, over 60% of which are singletons. Sequencing was carried out using memory CD4+ T cells from PBMCs, cultured in vitro. These receptors originate from an adult with COVID-19. Each CDR3 is given with its conserved first and last residue. Each record gives: J gene, V gene, CDR3 protein.

TRBJ2-5 TRBV19 CASSMRTALLQETQYF
TRBJ2-1 TRBV4-3 CASSHLPGGFNEQFF
TRBJ2-7 TRBV12-3/TRBV12-4 CASSLVIYEQYF
TRBJ1-1 TRBV6-6 CASSLVWNTEAFF
TRBJ2-7 TRBV10-3 CAISEPEATGGLDEQYF
TRBJ1-5 TRBV4-1 CASSQKPGQGAWYSNQPQHF
TRBJ2-7 TRBV6-2/TRBV6-3 CASSSWGAGEQYF
TRBJ2-2 TRBV7-3 CASSYRSLPEGGELFF
TRBJ2-1 TRBV3-1/TRBV3-2 CASGLAGGSIYNEQFF
TRBJ1-5 TRBV6-5 CASHGGVGQPQHF
TRBJ1-1 TRBV30 CAWSVSSGSVVEAFF
TRBJ1-2 TRBV10-3 CAISETGAYGYTF
TRBJ2-2 TRBV27 CASSFGTSGSFYTGELFF
TRBJ2-5 TRBV9 CASSPGTVTQETQYF
TRBJ2-5 TRBV2 CASRYSQGQETQYF
TRBJ2-7 TRBV2 CASRGGTGPYEQYF
TRBJ2-1 TRBV30 CAWARLAGEMNEQFF
TRBJ2-7 TRBV6-2/TRBV6-3 CASSPGAGEQYF
TRBJ2-7 TRBV6-5 CASSRGQTEQYF
TRBJ2-4 TRBV19 CASSRGGTSKNIQYF
TRBJ2-7 TRBV27 CASSPGTSGNYEQYF
TRBJ2-1 TRBV7-2 CASSLGPGSYNEQFF
TRBJ1-2 TRBV7-9 CASSLEQAGEWRDYGYTF
TRBJ1-1 TRBV6-6 CASSYPKNPVNTEAFF
TRBJ1-5 TRBV7-9 CASSPGLDGSNQPQHF
TRBJ2-7 TRBV7-8 CASSIGQGDLYEQYF
TRBJ2-7 TRBV28 CASRNPPGKFYSYEQYF
TRBJ1-5 TRBV10-3 CAISEFGENSNQPQHF
TRBJ2-3 TRBV5-1 CASSLGTGGRGTDTQYF
TRBJ2-1 TRBV24-1 CATSDPSGTSGYNEQFF
TRBJ2-7 TRBV5-1 CASSLEGRGAFYEQYF
TRBJ2-2 TRBV9 CASSVVGGRNTGELFF
TRBJ2-3 TRBV27 CASSPNLGTEFMNTQYF
TRBJ1-2 TRBV28 CASTPSADYGYTF
TRBJ1-5 TRBV27 CASSLLGPKGSQPQHF
TRBJ2-7 TRBV20-1 CSAPGLYEQYF
TRBJ2-2 TRBV7-9 CASTSSPTGELFF
TRBJ2-2 TRBV27 CASTPGTHNTGELFF
TRBJ2-1 TRBV19 CASSMLANEQFF
TRBJ1-3 TRBV28 CASTSLGRSRSGNTIYF
TRBJ1-3 TRBV28 CASSLRVFSSGNTIYF
TRBJ2-3 TRBV5-5 CASSLWLAGITDTQYF
TRBJ2-1 TRBV3-1/TRBV3-2 CASSQDLRRASNEQFF
TRBJ2-1 TRBV18 CASSPPSQGGNEQFF
TRBJ2-5 TRBV9 CASSVGRTSGTETQYF
TRBJ2-6 TRBV28 CASSPVKYGISGANVLTF
TRBJ2-7 TRBV4-3 CASSHTTAYEQYF
TRBJ2-7 TRBV11-2 CASSFGAGGEQYF
TRBJ1-5 TRBV30 CAWARSNQPQHF
TRBJ1-4 TRBV27 CASSLFGATNEKLFF
TRBJ2-7 TRBV9 CAAGQGFCEQYF
TRBJ2-7 TRBV28 CASSLLVQGRYEQYF
TRBJ2-2 TRBV28 CASSFSGTGELFF
TRBJ1-1 TRBV5-8 CASSHWRAEAFF
TRBJ1-1 TRBV2 CASSEAAAGGRTEAFF
TRBJ2-5 TRBV3-1/TRBV3-2 CASSQDSPKGQETQYF
TRBJ2-7 TRBV6-1 CASSDRGASTKQYF